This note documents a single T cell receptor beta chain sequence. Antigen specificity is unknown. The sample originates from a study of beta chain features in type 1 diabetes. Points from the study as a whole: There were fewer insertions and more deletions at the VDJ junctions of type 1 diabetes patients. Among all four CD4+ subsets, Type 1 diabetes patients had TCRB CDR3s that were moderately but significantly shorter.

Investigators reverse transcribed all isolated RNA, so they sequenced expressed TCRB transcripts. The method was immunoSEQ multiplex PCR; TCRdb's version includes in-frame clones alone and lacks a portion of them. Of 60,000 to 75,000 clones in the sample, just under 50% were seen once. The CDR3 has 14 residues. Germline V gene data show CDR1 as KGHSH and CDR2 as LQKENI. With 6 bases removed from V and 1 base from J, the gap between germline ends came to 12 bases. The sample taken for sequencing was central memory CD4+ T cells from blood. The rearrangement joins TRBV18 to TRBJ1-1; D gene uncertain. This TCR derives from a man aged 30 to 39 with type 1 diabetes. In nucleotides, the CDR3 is TGTGCCAGCTCGCTTACACAGAGGAACACTGAAGCTTTCTTT. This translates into CASSLTQRNTEAFF.